This TCR beta chain was captured by sequencing in a study of CD8+ T cells in alopecia areata. Study-level background: Skin-grafted approximately 7-10-week-old female C3H/HeJ mice received tissue from roughly 6-13-month-old C3H/HeJ donors with spontaneous alopecia. Findings of the study overall: Mice showed TCR sharing more clearly than patients did, possibly owing to HLA.

Germline V gene sequence: CDR1 NNHNN, CDR2 SYGAGS (reference sequence). This CDR3 spans 13 amino acids. Trimming took off 9 bases at V and 0 bases at J, with 10 bases between the two ends. Turning to this clone: Its antigen remains unidentified. Gene names follow the mouse nomenclature. The CDR3 goes on 4 residues after the read ends, and that part is filled in from the germline J gene.

Using CD4, CD8alpha, NKG2D, NKG2ACE and other markers, pooled cutaneous lymph node cells were sorted. It was cDNA, reverse transcribed from extracted RNA, that served as the sequencing template. Method: immunoSEQ multiplex PCR; TCRdb's copy keeps in-frame clones and lacks some. The sample has 200,000 to 300,000 clones, none seen only once. Sequenced input: CD4+ T cells sorted from a lymph node. This receptor was identified in a C3H/HeJ mouse with alopecia areata. For this strain, the MHC haplotype corresponds to H2-k. The V gene is TRBV13-2, the J gene TRBJ2-1; TRBD1 is a possible D gene (6 bases). The CDR3 DNA, read in part, is TGTGCCACCCGGGACAATAACTATGCT. The encoded protein is CATRDNNYA. The CDR3 in full is CATRDNNYAEQFF.